This T cell receptor beta chain came from a study of cytomegalovirus exposure and HLA in healthy donors. About this clone: Its antigen is currently unknown.

Study observations and caveats: Presence/absence analyses treated sequencing depth as roughly uniform across donors. Specificity of three CMV-associated chains for CMV antigens was verified in vitro. Per a later analysis, HLA-associated TCR beta chains showed more clonal expansion than other, equally common TCR beta chains.

Researchers ran the PCR with 60 Vbeta and 13 Jbeta primers. Original processing methods: Later work found 65 million to 90 million unique TCR beta chains, with 9 million to 13 million shared. The method was immunoSEQ multiplex PCR; TCRdb's version includes in-frame clones alone and lacks a portion of them. V, J and clone size are those of that table, while D and trimming were read from the DNA. In the table there are fewer than 70,000 clones, under 90% of which are singletons. The sequencing sample was made of PBMCs. This sequence was found in a woman aged 35 to 49 in good health and CMV-seronegative.

CDR3 nucleotide sequence: TGTGCCAGCAGTTTTAGCGACCGGACAGATACGCAGTATTTT. This sequence encodes CASSFSDRTDTQYF. The rearrangement links TRBV28 to TRBJ2-3; a possible D gene is TRBD2 (5 bases). The CDR3 length is 14 residues. Germline CDR1 is MDHEN and CDR2 is SYDVKM. Trimming took 3 bases from V and 3 from J, leaving 10 bases between them.